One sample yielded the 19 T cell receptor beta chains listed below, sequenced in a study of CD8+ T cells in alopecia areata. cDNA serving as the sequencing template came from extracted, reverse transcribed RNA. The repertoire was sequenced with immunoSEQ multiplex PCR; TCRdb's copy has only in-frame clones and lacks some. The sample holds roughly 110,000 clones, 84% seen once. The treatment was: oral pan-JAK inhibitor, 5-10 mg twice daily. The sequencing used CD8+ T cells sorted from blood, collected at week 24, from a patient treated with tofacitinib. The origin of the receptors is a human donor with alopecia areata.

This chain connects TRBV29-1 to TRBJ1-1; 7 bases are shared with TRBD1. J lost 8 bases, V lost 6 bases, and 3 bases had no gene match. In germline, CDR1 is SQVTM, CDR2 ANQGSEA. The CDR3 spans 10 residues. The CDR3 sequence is CSVTQGEAFF. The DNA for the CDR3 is TGCAGCGTCACACAGGGGGAAGCTTTCTTT.

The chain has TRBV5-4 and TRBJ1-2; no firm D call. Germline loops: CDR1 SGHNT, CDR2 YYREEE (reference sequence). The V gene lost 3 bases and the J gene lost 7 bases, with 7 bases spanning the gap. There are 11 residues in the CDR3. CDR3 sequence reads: CASSWVGGYTF. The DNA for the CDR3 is TGTGCCAGCAGCTGGGTCGGTGGCTACACCTTC.

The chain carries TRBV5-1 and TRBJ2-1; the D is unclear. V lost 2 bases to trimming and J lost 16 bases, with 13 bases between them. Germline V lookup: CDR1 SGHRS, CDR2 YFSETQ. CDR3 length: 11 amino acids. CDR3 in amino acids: CASSLIRLQFF. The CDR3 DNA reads TGCGCCAGCAGCTTAATAAGGTTACAATTCTTC. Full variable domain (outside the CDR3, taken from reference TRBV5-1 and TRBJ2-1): KAGVTQTPRYLIKTRGQQVTLSCSPISGHRSVSWYQQTPGQGLQFLFEYFSETQRNKGNFPGRFSGRQFSNSRSEMNVSTLELGDSALYLCASSLIRLQFFGPGTRLTVL.

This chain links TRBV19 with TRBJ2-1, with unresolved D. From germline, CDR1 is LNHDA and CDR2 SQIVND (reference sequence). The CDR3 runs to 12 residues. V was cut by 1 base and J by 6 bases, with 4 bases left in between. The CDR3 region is CASSIGFNEQFF. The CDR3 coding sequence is TGTGCCAGTAGTATAGGGTTCAATGAGCAGTTCTTC.

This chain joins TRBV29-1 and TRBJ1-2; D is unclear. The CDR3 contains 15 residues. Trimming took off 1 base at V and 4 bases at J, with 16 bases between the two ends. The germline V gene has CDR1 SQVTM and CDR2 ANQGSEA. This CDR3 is CSVEVKTLWGYGYTF. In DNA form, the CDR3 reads TGCAGCGTTGAAGTAAAGACACTGTGGGGCTATGGCTACACCTTC.

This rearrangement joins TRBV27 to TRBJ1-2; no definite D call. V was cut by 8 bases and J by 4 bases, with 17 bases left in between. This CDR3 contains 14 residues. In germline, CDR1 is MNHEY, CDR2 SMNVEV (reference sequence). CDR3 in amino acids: CASGPNAGGYGYTF. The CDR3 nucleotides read TGTGCCAGCGGCCCAAACGCAGGTGGCTATGGCTACACCTTC.

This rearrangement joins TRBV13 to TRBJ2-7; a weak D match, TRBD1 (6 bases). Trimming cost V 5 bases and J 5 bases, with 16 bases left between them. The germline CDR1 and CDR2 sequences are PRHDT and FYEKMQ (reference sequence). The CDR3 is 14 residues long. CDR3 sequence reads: CASSLPGVEDEQYF. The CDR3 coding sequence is TGTGCCAGCAGCCTTCCAGGGGTCGAGGACGAGCAGTACTTC. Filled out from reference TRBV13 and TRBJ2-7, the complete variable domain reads AAGVIQSPRHLIKEKRETATLKCYPIPRHDTVYWYQQGPGQDPQFLISFYEKMQSDKGSIPDRFSAQQFSDYHSELNMSSLELGDSALYFCASSLPGVEDEQYFGPGTRLTVT.

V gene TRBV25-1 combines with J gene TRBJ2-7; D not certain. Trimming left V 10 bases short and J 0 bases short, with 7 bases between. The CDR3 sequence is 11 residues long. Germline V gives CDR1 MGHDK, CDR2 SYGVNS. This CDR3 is CATTSSYEQYF. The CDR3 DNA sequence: TGTGCCACGACGAGCTCCTACGAGCAGTACTTC.

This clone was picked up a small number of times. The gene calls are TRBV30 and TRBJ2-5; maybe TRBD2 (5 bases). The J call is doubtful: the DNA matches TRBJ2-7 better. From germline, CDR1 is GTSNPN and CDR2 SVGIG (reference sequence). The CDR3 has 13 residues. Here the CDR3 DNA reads TGTGCCTGGAGCCAAGGGAGAATACGCGAGCAGTACTTC. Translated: CAWSQGRIREQYF.

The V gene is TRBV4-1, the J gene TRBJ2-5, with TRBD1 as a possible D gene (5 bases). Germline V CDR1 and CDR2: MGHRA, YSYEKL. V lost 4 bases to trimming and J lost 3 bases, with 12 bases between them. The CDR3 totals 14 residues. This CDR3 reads CASSRRTREETQYF. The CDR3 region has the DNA TGCGCCAGCAGCCGCCGGACACGGGAAGAGACCCAGTACTTC.

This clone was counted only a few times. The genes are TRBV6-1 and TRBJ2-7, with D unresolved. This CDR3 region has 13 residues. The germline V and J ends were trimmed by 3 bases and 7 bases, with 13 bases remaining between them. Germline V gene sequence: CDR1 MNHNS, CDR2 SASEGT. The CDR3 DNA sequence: TGTGCCAGCAGTGACAGACTGAATCGGGAGCAGTACTTC. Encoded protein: CASSDRLNREQYF.

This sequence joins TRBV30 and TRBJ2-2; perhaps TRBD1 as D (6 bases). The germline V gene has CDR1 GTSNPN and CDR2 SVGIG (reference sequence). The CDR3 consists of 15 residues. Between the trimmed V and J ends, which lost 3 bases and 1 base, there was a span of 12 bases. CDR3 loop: CAWRTGTMNTGELFF. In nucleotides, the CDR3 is TGTGCCTGGAGGACCGGGACAATGAACACCGGGGAGCTGTTTTTT.

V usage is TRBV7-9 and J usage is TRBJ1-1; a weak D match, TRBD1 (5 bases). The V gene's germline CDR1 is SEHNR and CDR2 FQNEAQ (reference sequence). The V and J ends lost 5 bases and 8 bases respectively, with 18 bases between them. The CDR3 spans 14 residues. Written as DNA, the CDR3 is TGTGCCAGCAGCCCTCCAGGGACCCGCGAAGAAGCTTTCTTT. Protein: CASSPPGTREEAFF.

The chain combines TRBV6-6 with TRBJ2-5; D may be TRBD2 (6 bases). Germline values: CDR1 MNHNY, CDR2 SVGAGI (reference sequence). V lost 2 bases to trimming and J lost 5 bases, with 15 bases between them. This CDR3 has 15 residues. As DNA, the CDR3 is TGTGCCAGCAGTTACCTCCCTGGGGGGTCGGAGACCCAGTACTTC. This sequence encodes CASSYLPGGSETQYF.

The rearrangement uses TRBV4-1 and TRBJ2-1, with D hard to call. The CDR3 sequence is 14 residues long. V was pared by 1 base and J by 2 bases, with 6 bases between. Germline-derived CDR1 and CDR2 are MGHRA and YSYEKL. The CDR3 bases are TGCGCCAGCAGCCAAGTGGGCACCTACAATGAGCAGTTCTTC. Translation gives CASSQVGTYNEQFF.

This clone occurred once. CDR3 sequence reads: CSVEVAGTAYEQYF. Written as DNA, the CDR3 is TGCAGCGTTGAAGTGGCTGGGACAGCTTACGAGCAGTACTTC. This chain links TRBV29-1 with TRBJ2-7, with TRBD1 identical over 7 bases. Germline CDR1 SQVTM, CDR2 ANQGSEA. CDR3 length: 14 amino acids. The J segment lost 4 bases and the V segment lost 1 base, leaving 7 bases of the junction unmatched.

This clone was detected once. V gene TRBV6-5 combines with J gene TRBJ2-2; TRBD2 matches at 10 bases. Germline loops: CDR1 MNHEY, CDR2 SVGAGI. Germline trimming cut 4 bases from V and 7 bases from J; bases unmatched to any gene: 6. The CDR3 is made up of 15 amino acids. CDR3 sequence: CASSFSGGTGGELFF. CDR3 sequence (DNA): TGTGCCAGCAGTTTTAGCGGGGGGACGGGCGGGGAGCTGTTTTTT.

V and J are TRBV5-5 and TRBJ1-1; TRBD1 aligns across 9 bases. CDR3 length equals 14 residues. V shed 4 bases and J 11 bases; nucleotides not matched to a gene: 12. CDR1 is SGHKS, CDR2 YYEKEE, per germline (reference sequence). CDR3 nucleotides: TGTGCCAGCAGCAAACGGACAGGGGAAAACGGGGCTTTCTTT. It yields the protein CASSKRTGENGAFF. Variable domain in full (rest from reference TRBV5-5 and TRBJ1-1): DAGVTQSPTHLIKTRGQQVTLRCSPISGHKSVSWYQQVLGQGPQFIFQYYEKEERGRGNFPDRFSARQFPNYSSELNVNALLLGDSALYLCASSKRTGENGAFFGQGTRLTVV.

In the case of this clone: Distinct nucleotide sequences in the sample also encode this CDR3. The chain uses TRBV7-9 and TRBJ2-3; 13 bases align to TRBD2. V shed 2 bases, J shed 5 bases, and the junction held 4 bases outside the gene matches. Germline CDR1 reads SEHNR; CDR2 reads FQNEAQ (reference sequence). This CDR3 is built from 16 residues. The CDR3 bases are TGTGCCAGCAGCTTAACTAGCGGGGGGGCGAAAGATACGCAGTATTTT. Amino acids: CASSLTSGGAKDTQYF.